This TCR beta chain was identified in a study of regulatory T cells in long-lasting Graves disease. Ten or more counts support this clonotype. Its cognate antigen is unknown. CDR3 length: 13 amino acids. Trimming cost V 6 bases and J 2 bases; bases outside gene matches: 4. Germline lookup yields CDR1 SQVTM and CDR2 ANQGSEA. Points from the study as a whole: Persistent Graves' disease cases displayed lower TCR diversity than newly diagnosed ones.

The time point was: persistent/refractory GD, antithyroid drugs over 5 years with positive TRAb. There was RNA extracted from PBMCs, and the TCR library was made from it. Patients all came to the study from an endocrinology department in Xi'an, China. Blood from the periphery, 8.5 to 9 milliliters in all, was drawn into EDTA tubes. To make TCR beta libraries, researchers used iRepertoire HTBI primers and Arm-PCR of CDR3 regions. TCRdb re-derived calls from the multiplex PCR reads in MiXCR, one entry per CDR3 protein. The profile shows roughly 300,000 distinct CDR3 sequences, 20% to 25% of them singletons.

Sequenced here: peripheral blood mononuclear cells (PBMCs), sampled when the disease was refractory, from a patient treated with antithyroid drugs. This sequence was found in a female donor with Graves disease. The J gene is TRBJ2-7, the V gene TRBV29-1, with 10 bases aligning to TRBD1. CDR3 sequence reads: CSVGTGDAYEQYF. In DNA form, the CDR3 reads TGCAGCGTAGGGACAGGGGACGCCTACGAGCAGTACTTC.